Listed below are T cell receptor beta chains from one sample, sequenced in a study of CD8 T cells in ankylosing spondylitis. TCRdb reanalysed the 5' RACE reads using MiXCR and keeps one entry per CDR3 protein. The sample holds under 250,000 distinct CDR3 sequences, 6% to 8.5% seen once. Sequenced: blood, either unsorted or a sorted T cell fraction (not recorded which). Source of these receptors: a male donor with ankylosing spondylitis. Each CDR3 is given with its conserved first and last residue.

TRBJ2-5	TRBV29-1	CSVPGQGAYQYF
TRBJ2-1	TRBV5-5	CASSSNPGQVEFF
TRBJ2-7	TRBV7-9	CASRQGSSYEQYF
TRBJ1-2	TRBV6-6	CASSRDSYGYTF
TRBJ2-7	TRBV28	CASSARLAGGSSYEQYF
TRBJ1-2	TRBV25-1	CASSESETFWGYTF
TRBJ2-5	TRBV21-1	CASSKAHLGRETQYF
TRBJ2-1	TRBV29-1	CSVSGTEQFF
TRBJ1-5	TRBV4-3	CASSQFTNQPQHF
TRBJ2-1	TRBV5-1	CASSLGSHNEQFF
TRBJ1-4	TRBV3-1	CASSQRPGLWDEKLFF
TRBJ2-1	TRBV27	CASSLSPLTSSPYNEQFF
TRBJ1-4	TRBV11-2	CASSTHRGSNEKLFF
TRBJ2-5	TRBV7-9	CASSSPRGMEETQYF
TRBJ2-3	TRBV4-3	CASSQDSGTGLTDTQYF
TRBJ2-1	TRBV7-9	CASSLAPGTSGNNEQFF
TRBJ2-7	TRBV4-3	CASSQEPDGSYEQYF
TRBJ2-5	TRBV29-1	CSVRQGWQETQYF
TRBJ1-2	TRBV6-5	CASSPRTPRLTF
TRBJ2-1	TRBV11-1	CASSLARGEEGVEVEQFF
TRBJ2-5	TRBV20-1	CSATRRAGGGETQYF
TRBJ2-3	TRBV29-1	CSAAGDTQYF
TRBJ1-2	TRBV7-9	CASSSVGNGYTF
TRBJ2-7	TRBV6-2/TRBV6-3	CASSGGSREQYF
TRBJ2-1	TRBV5-1	CASSFGTNEQFF
TRBJ2-5	TRBV12-3/TRBV12-4	CASSLAYIQETQYF
TRBJ2-2	TRBV28	CASSQQGSTGELFF
TRBJ2-7	TRBV7-6	CASSPGQNYEQYF
TRBJ1-2	TRBV20-1	CSAETRPDRRRGDGYTF
TRBJ2-1	TRBV27	CASSPGTSGRGRQFF
TRBJ2-1	TRBV2	CASSGTSGYNEQFF
TRBJ2-2	TRBV4-3	CASSQDRALINTGELFF
TRBJ1-5	TRBV4-1	CASSPRDEGQPQHF
TRBJ1-2	TRBV20-1	CSARVRGDYGYTF
TRBJ1-1	TRBV29-1	CSVEDLTFTEAFF
TRBJ1-2	TRBV5-6	CASSLVGDGYTF
TRBJ1-1	TRBV7-2	CASSWQRGRGTEAFF
TRBJ1-5	TRBV7-9	CASSPQGIGNQPQHF
TRBJ2-2	TRBV6-4	CASSNRGPTGELFF
TRBJ2-7	TRBV11-2	CASNPGHPSYEQYF
TRBJ2-7	TRBV4-2	CASSQGSGRTYEQYF
TRBJ1-1	TRBV20-1	CSARDGLGQAPLEAFF
TRBJ2-3	TRBV14	CASSAGTGWPDTQYF
TRBJ2-3	TRBV11-2	CASSPDRGGPDTQYF
TRBJ1-1	TRBV7-2	CASSWTLTTEAFF
TRBJ1-6	TRBV27	CASSFIRVKGSPLHF
TRBJ2-1	TRBV5-6	CASSFGVSSYNEQFF
TRBJ2-7	TRBV14	CASSHWGLHEQYF
TRBJ2-1	TRBV7-9	CASSAGTHEQFF
TRBJ1-1	TRBV7-9	CASSLDGGVAFF
TRBJ2-7	TRBV12-3/TRBV12-4	CATSVGGGSYEQYF
TRBJ2-7	TRBV7-9	CASSHTGHSYEQYF
TRBJ2-5	TRBV7-9	CANNLPGPKETQYF
TRBJ1-5	TRBV7-2	CASSWGYSNQPQHF
TRBJ1-5	TRBV20-1	CSARGLGVSNQPQHF
TRBJ2-7	TRBV20-1	CSARDPAAWSYEQYF